The next 24 T cell receptor beta chains were all read from a single sample in a study of blood T cell repertoires in COVID-19. TCRdb's table, derived via immunoSEQ multiplex PCR, lists solely in-frame clones and lacks some. The table lists under 200,000 clones, approximately 90% of them singletons. The sequencing input was peripheral blood. These receptor sequences come from a man younger than 35 with COVID-19, enrolled during active disease.

V gene TRBV19 combines with J gene TRBJ1-1, with a possible D match to TRBD1 (5 bases). Per germline, CDR1 LNHDA and CDR2 SQIVND (reference sequence). CDR3 length: 13 residues. The germline V and J ends were trimmed by 4 bases and 8 bases, with 14 bases remaining between them. The CDR3 region has the DNA TGTGCCAGTAGTACTTCCACAGGAGCCGAAGCTTTCTTT. It specifies CASSTSTGAEAFF.

J is TRBJ1-1 and V is TRBV19; 7 bases are a match to TRBD1. The CDR3 loop spans 15 amino acids. The J segment lost 2 bases and the V segment lost 5 bases, leaving 8 bases of the junction unmatched. Germline values: CDR1 LNHDA, CDR2 SQIVND (reference sequence). As DNA, the CDR3 is TGTGCCAGTAGTCCGAGGACAGGAGGAAACACTGAAGCTTTCTTT. Encoded protein: CASSPRTGGNTEAFF.

The rearrangement links TRBV12-3 or TRBV12-4 to TRBJ2-7, with 8 bases lining up with TRBD1. The V gene end was trimmed by 5 bases and the J gene end by 6 bases; junction bases not matched to a gene: 6. The length of the CDR3 is 13 residues. This CDR3 is CASSTGQGGEQYF. For the CDR3, the DNA is TGTGCCAGCAGTACTGGACAGGGAGGCGAGCAGTACTTC.

The chain combines TRBV7-6 with TRBJ2-1; the match to TRBD2 covers 10 bases. V lost 6 bases, J lost 6 bases, and 8 bases stayed unmatched. Germline values: CDR1 SGHVS, CDR2 FNYEAQ. This CDR3 is built from 15 residues. This chain's CDR3 is CASSRLAGGPNEQFF. The CDR3 region has the DNA TGTGCCAGCAGTCGATTAGCGGGAGGCCCCAATGAGCAGTTCTTC.

The chain combines TRBV9 with TRBJ2-3; 8 bases agree with TRBD1. The V segment lost 4 bases and the J segment 6 bases; nucleotides outside the gene matches: 10. Germline-derived CDR1 and CDR2 are SGDLS and YYNGEE. CDR3 length: 15 amino acids. The CDR3 DNA reads as TGTGCCAGCAGCTCCCGGACAGGGATGGCGGATACGCAGTATTTT. Translated: CASSSRTGMADTQYF.

The genes are TRBV19 and TRBJ2-7, with TRBD1 as a possible D gene (5 bases). The germline V gene has CDR1 LNHDA and CDR2 SQIVND (reference sequence). This CDR3 has 15 residues. Trimming took 2 bases from V and 1 from J, leaving 12 bases between them. CDR3 nucleotides: TGTGCCAGTAGTATAACAGGCGACTCATCCTACGAGCAGTACTTC. Residues: CASSITGDSSYEQYF.

The gene calls are TRBV9 and TRBJ1-3; 7 bases are a match to TRBD1. This CDR3 contains 18 residues. The germline gives CDR1 SGDLS, CDR2 YYNGEE. Losses at the gene ends were 3 bases for V and 2 bases for J; bases not matched to a gene: 14. CDR3 nucleotides: TGTGCCAGCAGCGCGCTTAGTAACCCTGGACAGGCTGGAAACACCATATATTTT. Translating gives CASSALSNPGQAGNTIYF. The full variable domain, completed using reference TRBV9 and TRBJ1-3, is DSGVTQTPKHLITATGQRVTLRCSPRSGDLSVYWYQQSLDQGLQFLIQYYNGEERAKGNILERFSAQQFPDLHSELNLSSLELGDSALYFCASSALSNPGQAGNTIYFGEGSWLTVV.

The V call is TRBV14, the J call TRBJ2-1; 11 bases are a match to TRBD2. Per germline, CDR1 SGHDN and CDR2 FVKESK. The CDR3 length is 15 residues. J was trimmed by 8 bases and V by 2 bases; bases with no gene match: 5. The CDR3 reads CASSQNSGRAHEQFF. Here the CDR3 DNA reads TGTGCCAGCAGCCAAAATAGCGGGAGGGCGCATGAGCAGTTCTTC.

CDR3 sequence reads: CASSYSGTVNTGELFF. CDR3 nucleotides: TGTGCCAGCAGTTACTCCGGGACAGTCAACACCGGGGAGCTGTTTTTT. The chain couples TRBV6-5 to TRBJ2-2; 7 nucleotides line up with TRBD1. Germline trimming cut 0 bases from V and 2 bases from J; bases unmatched to any gene: 3. Germline V gene lookup returns CDR1 MNHEY and CDR2 SVGAGI. This CDR3 is 16 amino acids long.

This chain joins TRBV2 and TRBJ2-2; 7 positions match TRBD2. The CDR3 loop spans 15 amino acids. V shed 7 bases, J shed 0 bases, and the junction held 5 bases outside the gene matches. CDR1 SNHLY and CDR2 FYNNEI come from the germline V gene. The CDR3: CASTRLAANTGELFF. CDR3 bases: TGTGCCAGCACCCGGCTAGCGGCGAACACCGGGGAGCTGTTTTTT.

The chain links TRBV28 to TRBJ1-6; D ambiguous. This CDR3 is built from 14 residues. Trimming shortened V by 8 bases and J by 0 bases, and 8 bases separated the two germline ends. CDR1 and CDR2 (germline): MDHEN, SYDVKM. CDR3 amino acids: CASGGSSYNSPLHF. The CDR3 bases are TGTGCCAGCGGTGGTAGCTCCTATAATTCACCCCTCCACTTT. Based on the CDR3 plus reference TRBV28 and TRBJ1-6, the full variable domain is DVKVTQSSRYLVKRTGEKVFLECVQDMDHENMFWYRQDPGLGLRLIYFSYDVKMKEKGDIPEGYSVSREKKERFSLILESASTNQTSMYLCASGGSSYNSPLHFGNGTRLTVT.

A remark on this clone: Germline and junction disagree at one end, which may indicate a read error. The genes are TRBV6-2 or TRBV6-3 and TRBJ1-4; D is uncertain. Per germline, CDR1 MNHEY and CDR2 SVGEGT. The CDR3 extends over 15 amino acids. The CDR3 region is CASSSPRRVNEKLLF. In DNA, the CDR3 is TGTGCCAGCAGTTCGCCCCGGAGGGTTAATGAAAAACTGCTTTTT.

V usage is TRBV7-9 and J usage is TRBJ2-5, with 11 bases matching TRBD2. The CDR3 runs to 16 residues. Trimming at V came to 2 bases and at J to 3 bases, leaving 5 bases not matched to a gene. Germline CDR1 SEHNR, CDR2 FQNEAQ (reference sequence). The CDR3 nucleotides read TGTGCCAGCAGCTTACGTATAGCGGGAGGGAAAGAGACCCAGTACTTC. It yields the protein CASSLRIAGGKETQYF.

The rearrangement joins TRBV27 to TRBJ1-3, with D perhaps TRBD1 (5 bases). The CDR3 runs 15 residues. Trimming took off 6 bases at V and 8 bases at J, with 20 bases between the two ends. Germline CDR1 and CDR2: MNHEY and SMNVEV (reference sequence). CDR3 sequence (DNA): TGTGCCAGCAGGAAAGGACTTCCCCCGGGGGACACCATATATTTT. Residues: CASRKGLPPGDTIYF.

Comment on this clone: A read error may account for a junction end that differs from germline. CDR3 DNA: TGCAGTGCTAGTACCTCGTCGCTAAATGAAAAACTGCTTTTT. It codes for CSASTSSLNEKLLF. The V gene is TRBV20-1, the J gene TRBJ1-4, with D unresolved. This CDR3 has 14 residues. Germline CDR1 reads DFQATT; CDR2 reads SNEGSKA (reference sequence).

This clone occurred once. The chain uses TRBV5-4 and TRBJ2-1; a possible D gene is TRBD1 (5 bases). This CDR3 is built from 14 residues. The germline V gene has CDR1 SGHNT and CDR2 YYREEE (reference sequence). Trimming pared 1 base from V and 7 bases from J, leaving 12 bases between. CDR3 amino acids: CASSLIGRENEQFF. CDR3 nucleotide sequence: TGTGCCAGCAGCTTGATAGGCAGGGAAAATGAGCAGTTCTTC.

The chain joins TRBV6-4 to TRBJ2-3, with 10 bases fitting TRBD1. J gave up 3 bases and V 7 bases, and 10 bases lay outside the gene matches. This CDR3 contains 16 residues. CDR1 is MRHNA, CDR2 SNTAGT, per germline. The CDR3 loop reads CASTPRGTGETDTQYF. In DNA, the CDR3 is TGTGCCAGCACCCCACGGGGGACAGGGGAAACAGATACGCAGTATTTT.

This chain joins TRBV29-1 and TRBJ2-7; 8 bases line up with TRBD1. Germline assignment: CDR1 SQVTM and CDR2 ANQGSEA. V was pared by 4 bases and J by 2 bases, with 4 bases of the junction left unmatched. This CDR3 has 13 residues. The CDR3 DNA reads as TGCAGCGTTGGGAGGACAGGGACCTACGAGCAGTACTTC. Amino acid sequence: CSVGRTGTYEQYF.

The rearrangement uses TRBV29-1 and TRBJ2-5, with a possible D match to TRBD2 (5 bases). V was trimmed by 4 bases and J by 4 bases, leaving 19 bases between them. The CDR3 totals 15 residues. Germline V gene lookup returns CDR1 SQVTM and CDR2 ANQGSEA. The CDR3 DNA follows: TGCAGCGTTGCGTACGGGCGTGTCGGGGTAGAGACCCAGTACTTC. This sequence encodes CSVAYGRVGVETQYF.

The chain couples TRBV2 to TRBJ2-6; TRBD1 might be the D (5 bases). V lost 3 bases and J 4 bases, leaving 13 bases between the germline ends. The CDR3 totals 16 residues. Germline V gene data show CDR1 as SNHLY and CDR2 as FYNNEI. The DNA for the CDR3 is TGTGCCAGCAGTGACGGCCAGGGTACCGGGGCCAACGTCCTGACTTTC. This gives the protein CASSDGQGTGANVLTF. The full variable domain, with the rest looked up from reference TRBV2 and TRBJ2-6, is EPEVTQTPSHQVTQMGQEVILRCVPISNHLYFYWYRQILGQKVEFLVSFYNNEISEKSEIFDDQFSVERPDGSNFTLKIRSTKLEDSAMYFCASSDGQGTGANVLTFGAGSRLTVL.

V is TRBV9 and J is TRBJ2-1; 15 bases are shared with TRBD2. Germline V CDR1 and CDR2: SGDLS, YYNGEE. The CDR3 runs 16 residues. V lost 3 bases to trimming and J lost 9 bases; unmatched junction nucleotides: 7. Here the CDR3 reads CASSASGTSGRSEQFF. The DNA for the CDR3 is TGTGCCAGCAGCGCATCCGGGACTAGCGGGAGGAGTGAGCAGTTCTTC.

The chain carries TRBV30 and TRBJ1-1, with D hard to call. The CDR3 sequence is 9 residues long. Germline V gives CDR1 GTSNPN, CDR2 SVGIG (reference sequence). Trimming stripped 7 bases from V and 8 bases from J, with 8 bases between. The CDR3 DNA reads TGTGCCTCCGAGCGGGAAGCTTTCTTT. As protein: CASEREAFF.

The rearrangement joins TRBV6-5 to TRBJ2-1; 12 nucleotides line up with TRBD2. Trimming at V came to 4 bases and at J to 4 bases, leaving 2 bases not matched to a gene. This CDR3 is built from 15 residues. The germline CDR1 and CDR2 sequences are MNHEY and SVGAGI. CDR3 sequence reads: CASSSGLAGYNEQFF. Written as DNA, the CDR3 is TGTGCCAGCAGTTCTGGACTAGCGGGGTACAATGAGCAGTTCTTC.

J is TRBJ1-1 and V is TRBV3-1 (or the pseudogene TRBV3-2); D not resolved. Trimming cost V 4 bases and J 1 base, with 10 bases left between them. The CDR3 is 14 residues long. The germline gives CDR1 LGHDT, CDR2 YNNKEL (reference sequence). The CDR3 DNA reads as TGTGCCAGCAGCCCCTCGTGGGCGAACACTGAAGCTTTCTTT. Translated, it gives CASSPSWANTEAFF.